This record looks at one TCR beta chain sequence and its context. With 60 Vbeta and 13 Jbeta primers, the PCR was carried out. Using immunoSEQ multiplex PCR, the repertoire was profiled, and TCRdb retains in-frame clones only, with some absent. The repertoire holds approximately 110,000 clones, about 69% seen once, with 1% to 1.5% in the top ten. The data were obtained in a study of cytomegalovirus exposure and HLA in healthy donors. For the study at large: About 80 million unique TCRs from HLA-typed donors made up an early data release. Assignment to the Caucasian-associated ancestry cluster applied to more than 75% of the approximately 400 genotyped donors.

J gave up 3 bases and V 11 bases, and 4 bases lay outside the gene matches. This CDR3 region has 13 residues. Germline V gene data show CDR1 as MNHNS and CDR2 as SASEGT. The chain couples TRBV6-1 to TRBJ2-1; 10 nucleotides agree with TRBD2. This sequence was found in a man in his forties or fifties in good health and CMV-seronegative. The specimen was PBMCs. The CDR3 region has the DNA TGTGCCGCCAGACTAGCGGGCTACAATGAGCAGTTCTTC. Translation: CAARLAGYNEQFF.